This T cell receptor beta chain emerged from a study of T cell responses to AZD1222 COVID-19 vaccine (dated by TCRdb to the early 2020s). For the wider study: AZD1222 recipients given second doses at about 4 weeks or at about 12 weeks were pooled, since spike-specific TCR depth and breadth were not found to differ between the two schedules. A total of over 230 trial participants underwent TCR sequencing, of whom 207 had received two doses of AZD1222 and about 25 had received two doses of the MenACWY control vaccine. Trial participants were enrolled by age into 18-55, 56-69 and 70-plus year subgroups, with roughly 160, 29 and 62 TCR-sequenced participants respectively.

The CDR3 regions of human TCRbeta chains were subjected to immunosequencing. As for how the authors treated the data: TCRs in the repertoires were matched against a reference library of SARS-CoV-2-specific TCRs that had been generated with the MIRA antigen-specificity platform. Breadth was defined as the fraction of unique TCRs that were SARS-CoV-2-associated. Depth was defined as the fraction of total T cells that were SARS-CoV-2-associated. Using the MIRA data, every spike-specific TCR was mapped to the spike region that the TCR reacted to and assigned to either a CD4 or a CD8 class. Log10-transformed breadth and depth values were compared by one-way ANOVA with Sidak's multiple comparisons tests. In its TCRdb copy, this immuneACCESS table keeps in-frame sequences only and misses some clones. Where compared with another copy, unresolved V genes explain less than half of these, and the others have no known cause. V, J and clone size derive from that table, while D and trimming were established from the DNA sequence. The sample yields about 72,000 clones; over 75% were counted once. More than 20% of the sample is taken by the ten largest.

V and J are truncated by 5 bases and 0 bases respectively, leaving an intervening sequence of 13 bases. For CDR1 and CDR2, the germline V gene (reference sequence) lists MNHEY and SMNVEV. The CDR3 numbers 15 residues from cysteine through phenylalanine. Only the CDR3 region is kept as DNA, spanning 45 bases read in frame from base 1. The time point label for this specimen denotes: baseline before first vaccination. Vaccinee samples came from UK trials COV001 and COV002, including a single-blind randomized controlled phase 2/3 trial of AZD1222 (ChAdOx1 nCoV-19) in healthy adults. For TCRbeta chain sequencing, PBMC samples from trial participants were taken at day 0 and at day 28 after the second dose. General study outcomes and caveats: In the small 56-69-year group, the increase in depth fell short of significance, most likely because of low power. After two AZD1222 doses, spike-specific TCR breadth and depth were significantly higher than at day 0 and than in MenACWY recipients. Only six AZD1222 recipients were SARS-CoV-2 seropositive at baseline, limiting conclusions about previously exposed vaccinees. Participants were mostly white British and included more females than males, and it was suggested by the authors that clonal diversity may have been underestimated. The whole spike protein was spanned by vaccine-associated CD4 TCRs, and dominant responses were seen in regions 160-218 and 743-854. Reportedly, close to half of the unique spike-specific TCRs recognized epitopes lying outside the regions that are mutated in the B.1.351 and B.1.1.7 variants. Because no day 14 peak-response samples were available, repertoires were characterized only after the peak T cell response.

About this clone: The antigen it binds to is not known. One base away there is no much larger clone; base qualities are not given.

This receptor chain uses TRBV27 and TRBJ1-2; a weak D assignment points to TRBD1 (5 bases agree). The receptor comes from an adult in good health. Sequenced material: peripheral blood, taken on day 0 of AZD1222 vaccination. At the DNA level, the sequence is TGTGCCAGCAGTCCCCGGACGGGACCTAACTATGGCTACACCTTC. This yields the protein CASSPRTGPNYGYTF.